The source of this TCR beta chain is a study of T cells after yellow fever vaccination. Study conclusions and caveats: A small share of clonotypes appeared in both CD4 and CD8 compartments. Weaker, the secondary response had a peak occurring faster, on day 5 versus 15.

TCRdb independently ran MiXCR on the 5' RACE reads; one entry per CDR3 protein. The repertoire holds about 360,000 distinct CDR3 sequences, more than 5.5% seen once, with about 15% in the top ten. The table lists this clonotype with a few counts. Its antigen is unknown. Trimming shortened V by 0 bases and J by 3 bases, and 6 bases separated the two germline ends. The CDR3 totals 13 residues. Germline values: CDR1 SGHTA, CDR2 FQGNSA. This chain connects TRBV7-2 to TRBJ2-7; D is undetermined. This clonotype was sampled from a man aged 25 to 40 who received the YFV17D yellow fever vaccine. The sample was PBMCs, taken 5 days after the yellow fever booster vaccination. The CDR3 region is CASSLASYYEQYF. The CDR3 DNA follows: TGTGCCAGCAGCTTAGCGAGTTACTACGAGCAGTACTTC.